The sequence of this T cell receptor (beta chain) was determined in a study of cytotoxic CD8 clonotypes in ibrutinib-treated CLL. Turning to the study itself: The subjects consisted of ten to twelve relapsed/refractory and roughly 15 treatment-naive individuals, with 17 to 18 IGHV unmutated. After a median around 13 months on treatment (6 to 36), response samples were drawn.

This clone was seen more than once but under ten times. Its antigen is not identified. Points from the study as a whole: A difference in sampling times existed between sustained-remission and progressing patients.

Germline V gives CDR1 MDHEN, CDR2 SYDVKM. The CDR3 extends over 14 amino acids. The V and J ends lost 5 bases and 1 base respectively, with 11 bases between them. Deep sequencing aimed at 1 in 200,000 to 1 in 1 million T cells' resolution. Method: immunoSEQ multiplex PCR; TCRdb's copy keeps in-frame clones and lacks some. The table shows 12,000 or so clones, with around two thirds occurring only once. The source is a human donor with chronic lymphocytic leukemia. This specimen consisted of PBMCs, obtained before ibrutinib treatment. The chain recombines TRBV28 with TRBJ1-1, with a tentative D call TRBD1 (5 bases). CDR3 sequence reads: CASSLRQKNTEAFF. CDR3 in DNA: TGTGCCAGCAGTCTTCGACAGAAGAACACTGAAGCTTTCTTT.